A single sample gave rise to the 20 T cell receptor beta chains below, sequenced in a study of blood T cell repertoires in COVID-19. Sequencing was performed with immunoSEQ multiplex PCR; in TCRdb, only in-frame clones are kept and a portion is missing. The sample lists 120,000 or so clones, nearly 90% occurring once. The sample comprised peripheral blood. Receptors were obtained from a human donor in a cohort sampled during active COVID-19.

V usage is TRBV7-9 and J usage is TRBJ1-1; D may be TRBD1 (5 bases). There are 13 residues in the CDR3. V was clipped by 5 bases and J by 6 bases, with 13 bases between them. Germline assignment: CDR1 SEHNR and CDR2 FQNEAQ (reference sequence). The CDR3 DNA is TGTGCCAGCAGCCCTCCGGGGACTTCTGAAGCTTTCTTT. Amino acid sequence: CASSPPGTSEAFF.

This clone was detected ten times or more. The V gene is TRBV4-2, the J gene TRBJ2-7; D gene ambiguous. The CDR3 loop spans 14 amino acids. V was clipped by 0 bases and J by 5 bases, with 11 bases between them. Germline values: CDR1 LGHNA, CDR2 YNFKEQ. CDR3 amino acids: CASSQDAQFNEQYF. The CDR3 nucleotides read TGTGCCAGCAGCCAAGATGCACAGTTCAACGAGCAGTACTTC.

The V and J genes are TRBV19 and TRBJ1-4; 9 bases agree with TRBD1. The CDR3 runs 14 residues. Losses at the gene ends were 9 bases for V and 7 bases for J; bases not matched to a gene: 9. From germline, CDR1 is LNHDA and CDR2 SQIVND (reference sequence). Written as DNA, the CDR3 is TGTGCCAGCAGGTTGGACAGGGGAGCTGAAAAACTGTTTTTT. It is translated as CASRLDRGAEKLFF.

This clone was counted once. The V call is TRBV28, the J call TRBJ2-7, with 8 bases identical to TRBD2. Losses at the gene ends were 7 bases for V and 2 bases for J; bases not matched to a gene: 13. The CDR3 runs to 16 residues. Germline V gene data show CDR1 as MDHEN and CDR2 as SYDVKM. CDR3 sequence reads: CASTYGGGYDPYEQYF. The CDR3 DNA sequence: TGTGCCAGCACTTACGGGGGGGGATACGACCCCTACGAGCAGTACTTC. The full variable domain, completed using reference TRBV28 and TRBJ2-7, is DVKVTQSSRYLVKRTGEKVFLECVQDMDHENMFWYRQDPGLGLRLIYFSYDVKMKEKGDIPEGYSVSREKKERFSLILESASTNQTSMYLCASTYGGGYDPYEQYFGPGTRLTVT.

This chain joins TRBV5-6 and TRBJ2-7; D gene unclear. The CDR3 consists of 11 residues. In germline, CDR1 is SGHDT, CDR2 YYEEEE. Trimming took 1 base from V and 5 from J, leaving 4 bases between them. DNA of the CDR3: TGTGCCAGCAGCTTGAGCAACGAGCAGTACTTC. The encoded protein is CASSLSNEQYF.

This clone was seen once. The chain joins TRBV30 to TRBJ1-2, with D possibly TRBD1 on 5 matching bases. The CDR3 runs to 12 residues. Germline V gene lookup returns CDR1 GTSNPN and CDR2 SVGIG (reference sequence). Deletions cut 1 base from V and 5 bases from J, with 8 bases between. The CDR3 bases are TGTGCCTGGAGTGGGCGGGGGTATGGCTACACCTTC. This codes for CAWSGRGYGYTF.

The J gene is TRBJ2-3, the V gene TRBV18; no firm D call. The CDR3 contains 13 residues. V shed 3 bases and J shed 2 bases, with 6 bases lying between them. Germline lookup yields CDR1 KGHSH and CDR2 LQKENI. As DNA, the CDR3 is TGTGCCAGCTCACCCCCCCACACAGATACGCAGTATTTT. Its protein is CASSPPHTDTQYF.

This rearrangement joins TRBV6-5 to TRBJ2-7; 9 nucleotides agree with TRBD1. The CDR3 sequence is 13 residues long. Germline V CDR1 and CDR2: MNHEY, SVGAGI. Losses at the gene ends were 6 bases for V and 4 bases for J; bases not matched to a gene: 4. The CDR3: CASSRGQGYEQYF. CDR3 DNA: TGTGCCAGCAGCCGGGGACAGGGATACGAGCAGTACTTC.

This sequence joins TRBV12-3 or TRBV12-4 and TRBJ1-4, with TRBD1 as a possible D gene (6 bases). The CDR3 is 13 residues long. V dropped 6 bases and J dropped 5 bases, with 10 bases sitting between them. This CDR3 reads CASSSTGNEKLFF. In nucleotides, the CDR3 is TGTGCCAGCAGCTCCACAGGGAATGAAAAACTGTTTTTT.

The V and J genes are TRBV30 and TRBJ1-5; maybe TRBD1 (5 bases). V lost 0 bases and J 0 bases, leaving 9 bases between the germline ends. The CDR3 has 15 amino acids. Germline V CDR1 and CDR2: GTSNPN, SVGIG (reference sequence). The CDR3 loop is CAWSVRGTSNQPQHF. The CDR3 nucleotides are TGTGCCTGGAGTGTACGGGGGACTAGCAATCAGCCCCAGCATTTT.

J is TRBJ2-1 and V is TRBV14; the D is unclear. Germline V gives CDR1 SGHDN, CDR2 FVKESK. The CDR3 is 12 residues long. The V end was cut by 6 bases, the J end by 2 bases, with 5 bases between. CDR3 DNA: TGTGCCAGCAGATCTGCCTACAATGAGCAGTTCTTC. Amino acids: CASRSAYNEQFF.

This clone showed up just a few times. The chain recombines TRBV7-2 with TRBJ2-1; 9 nucleotides agree with TRBD1. The junction had 17 bases not matched to a gene; V was cut back by 5 bases and J by 15 bases. CDR3 size: 15 residues. Germline values: CDR1 SGHTA, CDR2 FQGNSA. CDR3 sequence (DNA): TGTGCCAGCAGCCCGCCCCGGGACAGGGATCGTTTTAGGTTCTTC. This gives the protein CASSPPRDRDRFRFF.

CDR3 loop: CASSISQGGVPGELFF. For the CDR3, the DNA is TGTGCCAGCAGCATATCCCAGGGCGGGGTTCCCGGGGAGCTGTTTTTT. V and J are TRBV7-3 and TRBJ2-2, with D tentatively TRBD2 (6 bases). Trimming took 5 bases from V and 6 from J, leaving 19 bases between them. CDR1 and CDR2 (germline): SGHTA, FQGTGA. The CDR3 spans 16 residues. Looking up the rest from reference TRBV7-3 and TRBJ2-2 gives the full variable domain: GAGVSQTPSNKVTEKGKYVELRCDPISGHTALYWYRQSLGQGPEFLIYFQGTGAADDSGLPNDRFFAVRPEGSVSTLKIQRTERGDSAVYLCASSISQGGVPGELFFGEGSRLTVL.

The chain combines TRBV25-1 with TRBJ2-3; maybe TRBD2 (7 bases). Germline V gene lookup returns CDR1 MGHDK and CDR2 SYGVNS. The CDR3 length is 16 residues. V was shortened by 4 bases and J by 2 bases, with 16 bases between the two germline ends. CDR3: CASSARTGGHTDTQYF. The CDR3 DNA reads as TGTGCCAGCAGTGCCAGGACCGGGGGGCACACAGATACGCAGTATTTT.

In its sample, this clone was seen once. This rearrangement joins TRBV30 to TRBJ2-1; possibly TRBD2 for D (5 bases). Trimming removed 8 bases from V and 12 bases from J, with 20 bases in between. This CDR3 is 12 amino acids long. Germline loops: CDR1 GTSNPN, CDR2 SVGIG (reference sequence). The CDR3 is CARGGEGFGQFF. CDR3 nucleotides: TGTGCCCGGGGTGGAGAGGGATTTGGGCAGTTCTTC.

The count of this clone is one. The chain joins TRBV5-1 to TRBJ2-7; 8 positions agree with TRBD1. V was clipped by 3 bases and J by 3 bases; unmatched bases: 5. CDR3 size: 14 residues. Germline CDR1 SGHRS, CDR2 YFSETQ. The CDR3 sequence is CASSSTGVDYEQYF. CDR3 in DNA: TGCGCCAGCAGCTCGACAGGGGTGGACTACGAGCAGTACTTC.

The rearrangement joins TRBV6-2 or TRBV6-3 to TRBJ1-2, with D possibly TRBD1 on 5 matching bases. The CDR3 runs 14 residues. V lost 5 bases, J lost 4 bases, and 14 bases lay in between. Germline-derived CDR1 and CDR2 are MNHEY and SVGEGT. CDR3 sequence: CASSDGHLSYGYTF. In DNA, the CDR3 is TGTGCCAGCAGTGATGGACATCTATCCTATGGCTACACCTTC.

This clone was seen a single time. The chain couples TRBV12-5 to TRBJ2-3; D is unclear. The CDR3 is made up of 13 amino acids. With 6 bases removed from V and 0 bases from J, the gap between germline ends came to 7 bases. Germline V gene sequence: CDR1 LGHNT, CDR2 FRNRAP. The DNA of the CDR3 is TGTGCTAGTGGGGTAGCAAGCACAGATACGCAGTATTTT. It is translated as CASGVASTDTQYF.

The rearrangement links TRBV2 to TRBJ2-7, with D possibly TRBD1 on 6 matching bases. The CDR3 extends over 15 amino acids. Trimming removed 2 bases from V and 3 bases from J, with 14 bases in between. Per germline, CDR1 SNHLY and CDR2 FYNNEI. CDR3 amino acids: CASSERGSGGYEQYF. The CDR3 DNA reads TGTGCCAGCAGTGAAAGGGGGTCGGGTGGCTACGAGCAGTACTTC.

The V and J genes are TRBV27 and TRBJ2-5, with 10 bases that match TRBD2. After removal of 2 bases from V and 5 bases from J, the junction contained 2 bases not matched to a gene. This CDR3 comprises 14 residues. Germline V gene lookup returns CDR1 MNHEY and CDR2 SMNVEV (reference sequence). The CDR3 sequence: CASSLTSGEETQYF. CDR3 in DNA: TGTGCCAGCAGTTTAACTAGCGGGGAGGAGACCCAGTACTTC.